What follows are 7 T cell receptor beta chains derived from one specimen sequenced in a study of T-cell reconstitution after alpha-beta-depleted transplantation in children. Unique molecular identifiers tagged the TCRbeta library. TCRdb processed the PCR reads anew with MiXCR; each CDR3 protein has one entry. The sample carries 150,000 to 200,000 distinct CDR3 sequences, 5% to 7.5% recorded once. Sample: PBMCs, taken before TCRalphabeta/CD19-depleted stem cell transplant. The source is a girl under two years old with combined immunodeficiency, due to receive a stem cell transplant.

At least ten counts were recorded for this clonotype. This sequence joins TRBV20-1 and TRBJ2-3, with 10 bases aligning to TRBD2. After removal of 0 bases from V and 3 bases from J, the junction contained 6 bases not matched to a gene. The CDR3 is 16 amino acids. Germline lookup yields CDR1 DFQATT and CDR2 SNEGSKA (reference sequence). CDR3 DNA sequence: TGCAGTGCTAGAGATCCTTGGACTAGCGGAACAGATACGCAGTATTTT. It is translated as CSARDPWTSGTDTQYF.

Many counts were recorded for this clonotype. This rearrangement joins TRBV21-1 to TRBJ1-6; the DNA was not used to check the table's D call, TRBD1. TRBV21-1 is a pseudogene segment. The CDR3 loop spans 16 amino acids. The CDR3 DNA is TGTGCCAGCAGCAAAATAGAGGGGGCCTATAATTCACCCCTCCACTTT. This sequence encodes CASSKIEGAYNSPLHF.

This clonotype was observed many times. The rearrangement joins TRBV7-9 to TRBJ2-7; D is undetermined. The V end was cut by 5 bases, the J end by 6 bases, with 11 bases between. Germline loops: CDR1 SEHNR, CDR2 FQNEAQ (reference sequence). The CDR3 covers 12 residues. This CDR3 is CASSRVEVEQYF. The CDR3 nucleotides are TGTGCCAGCAGCCGGGTCGAGGTCGAGCAGTACTTC.

This clonotype was observed once. The chain is built from TRBV7-8 and TRBJ2-1, with TRBD2 matching 13 bases. Germline V gives CDR1 SGHVS, CDR2 FQNEAQ. The V gene end was trimmed by 2 bases and the J gene end by 5 bases; junction bases not matched to a gene: 12. This CDR3 comprises 19 residues. DNA of the CDR3: TGTGCCAGCAGCTTAAACACACAATCACTAGCGGGAGGGGACAATGAGCAGTTCTTC. It specifies CASSLNTQSLAGGDNEQFF.

This clonotype was detected ten times or more. The J gene is TRBJ1-1, the V gene TRBV29-1; D remains unclear. The germline V gene encodes CDR1 SQVTM and CDR2 ANQGSEA. V was trimmed by 7 bases and J by 0 bases, leaving 6 bases between them. The CDR3 totals 11 residues. The CDR3 nucleotides are TGCAGCGCCACAGTGAACACTGAAGCTTTCTTT. It translates to CSATVNTEAFF.

This clonotype was seen repeatedly, ten times or more. The V call is TRBV10-2, the J call TRBJ2-1, with unresolved D. The CDR3 totals 15 residues. Germline CDR1 and CDR2: WSHSY and SAAADI. V gave up 4 bases and J gave up 9 bases, with 19 bases separating them. DNA for the CDR3: TGCGCCAGCAGTGCCATAGTCGGTGGCTACGGTGAGCAGTTCTTC. Its translation is CASSAIVGGYGEQFF.

This clonotype was found many times. The chain combines TRBV27 with TRBJ2-7; either TRBD1 or TRBD2 may fit D (6 bases each). Germline lookup yields CDR1 MNHEY and CDR2 SMNVEV (reference sequence). The CDR3 length is 14 residues. V was shortened by 9 bases and J by 4 bases, with 19 bases between the two germline ends. Here the CDR3 DNA reads TGTGCCAGTACCGGAGGGGGAGCGCATTACGAGCAGTACTTC. Encoded protein: CASTGGGAHYEQYF.